This T cell receptor beta chain was retrieved from a study of OX40 agonist ivuxolimab in advanced cancers. Clones were sequenced by immunoSEQ multiplex PCR, and TCRdb holds only the in-frame ones, with some missing. The table includes more than 45,000 clones, approximately 94% detected once. Germline CDR1 reads LNHNV; CDR2 reads YYDKDF (reference sequence). The V end was cut by 0 bases, the J end by 4 bases, with 8 bases between. The CDR3 loop spans 14 amino acids. The rearrangement links TRBV15 to TRBJ2-3, with D unresolved. The TCR sequence derives from an adult with an advanced solid tumor such as melanoma, head and neck, liver or kidney cancer. The material was CD4+ or CD8+ T cells sorted from blood, obtained in a trial of the OX40 agonist ivuxolimab. The CDR3 protein is CATSREAGADTQYF. The DNA for the CDR3 is TGTGCCACCAGCAGAGAGGCAGGCGCAGATACGCAGTATTTT.